These 32 T cell receptor beta chains came from one sample sequenced in a study of blood T cell repertoires in COVID-19. Profiling relied on immunoSEQ multiplex PCR, and the TCRdb table lists in-frame clones only, not all of them. The table shows more than 400,000 clones, with 90% occurring only once. Sequencing was done on a sample of PBMCs or T cells enriched from blood (not recorded which). These receptor sequences come from a man aged 18-30 years who had recovered from COVID-19.

The chain has TRBV20-1 and TRBJ2-7, with D uncertain. Trimming removed 3 bases at V and 2 bases at J, with 2 bases between. Germline-derived CDR1 and CDR2 are DFQATT and SNEGSKA (reference sequence). The CDR3 consists of 10 residues. CDR3 residues: CSASAYEQYF. CDR3 nucleotide sequence: TGCAGTGCTAGCGCCTACGAGCAGTACTTC.

This chain connects TRBV7-9 to TRBJ1-1; TRBD1 aligns across 8 bases. V lost 4 bases, J lost 5 bases, and 6 bases stayed unmatched. This CDR3 has 14 residues. Germline assignment: CDR1 SEHNR and CDR2 FQNEAQ (reference sequence). The CDR3 loop is CASSSQGDWTEAFF. The CDR3 DNA reads TGTGCCAGCAGCTCACAGGGGGATTGGACTGAAGCTTTCTTT.

The chain carries TRBV5-4 and TRBJ1-1; 8 nucleotides agree with TRBD1. CDR1 is SGHNT and CDR2 is YYREEE in the germline V gene (reference sequence). The CDR3 covers 13 residues. V lost 0 bases and J lost 10; bases outside the gene matches: 5. This chain's CDR3 is CASSLVQGARAFF. Written as DNA, the CDR3 is TGTGCCAGCAGCTTGGTTCAGGGGGCTCGAGCTTTCTTT.

The chain uses TRBV14 and TRBJ2-3; TRBD1 agrees at 10 bases. This CDR3 spans 16 amino acids. V was clipped by 3 bases and J by 4 bases; unmatched bases: 7. Germline lookup yields CDR1 SGHDN and CDR2 FVKESK. The CDR3 region is CASSHSPGQGSDTQYF. The CDR3 coding sequence is TGTGCCAGCAGCCACTCGCCGGGACAGGGGTCAGATACGCAGTATTTT.

The V gene is TRBV5-4, the J gene TRBJ2-1; a possible D gene is TRBD2 (6 bases). The CDR3 consists of 16 residues. Germline V gene data show CDR1 as SGHNT and CDR2 as YYREEE (reference sequence). V was clipped by 0 bases and J by 7 bases, with 17 bases between them. CDR3 coding DNA: TGTGCCAGCAGCTTGGCCCTGGGAACTAGCTTTAATGAGCAGTTCTTC. Translation gives CASSLALGTSFNEQFF.

This chain links TRBV5-5 with TRBJ1-4, with D uncertain. The V gene lost 3 bases and the J gene lost 5 bases, with 20 bases spanning the gap. This CDR3 contains 17 residues. The germline CDR1 and CDR2 sequences are SGHKS and YYEKEE (reference sequence). The CDR3 nucleotides read TGTGCCAGCAGCTCCCGAATTGGTCCTATCCAAAATGAAAAACTGTTTTTT. Protein product: CASSSRIGPIQNEKLFF.

This chain uses TRBV2 with TRBJ1-6; weak D call: TRBD1 (6 bases). Germline assignment: CDR1 SNHLY and CDR2 FYNNEI. Trimming removed 6 bases at V and 7 bases at J, with 13 bases between. The CDR3 loop spans 14 amino acids. The CDR3 loop reads CASRKNRENSPLHF. CDR3 coding DNA: TGTGCCAGCAGAAAAAACAGGGAGAATTCACCCCTCCACTTT.

The rearrangement uses TRBV28 and TRBJ2-2, with D possibly matching TRBD2 (6 bases). The CDR3 loop spans 17 amino acids. In germline, CDR1 is MDHEN, CDR2 SYDVKM. V was clipped by 6 bases and J by 5 bases, with 22 bases between them. CDR3 DNA sequence: TGTGCCAGCAGCCCTCGAGGAGGGGAAGTAATGACCGGGGAGCTGTTTTTT. It yields the protein CASSPRGGEVMTGELFF.

This clone showed up just once. V and J are TRBV7-2 and TRBJ2-5; D uncertain. Germline V lookup: CDR1 SGHTA, CDR2 FQGNSA. This CDR3 comprises 16 residues. V was trimmed by 2 bases and J by 4 bases, leaving 17 bases between them. The CDR3 region has the DNA TGTGCCAGCAGCTTAACTGGGCCAGTGGATCCAGAGACCCAGTACTTC. Encoded protein: CASSLTGPVDPETQYF.

The V and J genes are TRBV12-3 or TRBV12-4 and TRBJ2-3, with a tentative D call TRBD1 (5 bases). Trimming removed 6 bases from V and 9 bases from J, with 10 bases in between. The CDR3 is 11 residues long. The CDR3: CASSPRVTQYF. CDR3 DNA sequence: TGTGCCAGCAGCCCCAGGGTGACGCAGTATTTT.

The chain employs TRBV7-9 and TRBJ1-3, with 9 bases that match TRBD1. CDR3 length equals 17 residues. The germline CDR1 and CDR2 sequences are SEHNR and FQNEAQ (reference sequence). Trimming removed 5 bases from V and 0 bases from J; junction bases left unmatched: 8. CDR3 loop: CASSPRTGASSGNTIYF. The CDR3, as DNA: TGTGCCAGCAGCCCTAGGACAGGGGCGTCCTCTGGAAACACCATATATTTT. The full variable domain, its missing parts supplied by reference TRBV7-9 and TRBJ1-3, is DTGVSQNPRHKITKRGQNVTFRCDPISEHNRLYWYRQTLGQGPEFLTYFQNEAQLEKSRLLSDRFSAERPKGSFSTLEIQRTEQGDSAMYLCASSPRTGASSGNTIYFGEGSWLTVV.

The genes are TRBV19 and TRBJ1-1, with a tentative D call TRBD1 (6 bases). Germline V gene sequence: CDR1 LNHDA, CDR2 SQIVND (reference sequence). The ends were cut back, 2 bases at V and 3 bases at J, with 10 bases in the middle. CDR3 length: 14 residues. In nucleotides, the CDR3 is TGTGCCAGTAGTATAAGCGGGGGCCACACTGAAGCTTTCTTT. Translated: CASSISGGHTEAFF.

This clone was detected once. The V and J genes are TRBV28 and TRBJ1-1; 7 bases agree with TRBD1. V shed 6 bases and J 5 bases; nucleotides not matched to a gene: 9. Germline CDR1 and CDR2: MDHEN and SYDVKM. This CDR3 spans 14 amino acids. In DNA, the CDR3 is TGTGCCAGCAGCCCGAAGGGGGCCTTAACTGAAGCTTTCTTT. Translating it yields CASSPKGALTEAFF.

The chain has TRBV10-3 and TRBJ2-1; 7 nucleotides match TRBD2. This CDR3 is 17 amino acids long. Germline trimming cut 0 bases from V and 4 bases from J; bases unmatched to any gene: 9. Germline V gene lookup returns CDR1 ENHRY and CDR2 SYGVKD. CDR3 sequence reads: CAISESLVGGEYNEQFF. For the CDR3, the DNA is TGTGCCATCAGTGAGTCTCTAGTGGGGGGGGAATACAATGAGCAGTTCTTC.

This chain joins TRBV3-1 (or the pseudogene TRBV3-2) and TRBJ2-1; weak D call: TRBD2 (6 bases). The CDR3 consists of 13 residues. Germline CDR1 reads LGHDT; CDR2 reads YNNKEL (reference sequence). Deletions cut 0 bases from V and 9 bases from J, with 9 bases between. Here the CDR3 DNA reads TGTGCCAGCAGCCAAGATCGGGGAGGTGAGCAGTTCTTC. Translation: CASSQDRGGEQFF.

This clone was seen a few times. V gene TRBV6-5 combines with J gene TRBJ1-4; a possible D gene is TRBD1 (6 bases). CDR3 length equals 15 residues. Germline V gene sequence: CDR1 MNHEY, CDR2 SVGAGI. The V and J ends lost 7 bases and 8 bases respectively, with 20 bases between them. CDR3 nucleotide sequence: TGTGCCAGCACCCCGACAGGTACGGGAGGCGAAAAACTGTTTTTT. Its protein is CASTPTGTGGEKLFF.

The gene calls are TRBV5-6 and TRBJ2-7; D ambiguous. V lost 0 bases to trimming and J lost 6 bases, with 16 bases between them. CDR1 and CDR2 from the germline V gene are SGHDT and YYEEEE. The CDR3 length is 15 residues. CDR3 DNA sequence: TGTGCCAGCAGCTTGGATGTATTTTCCCCCGGCGAGCAGTACTTC. It is translated as CASSLDVFSPGEQYF.

The V call is TRBV9, the J call TRBJ1-5; D gene uncertain. There are 15 residues in the CDR3. Germline V gives CDR1 SGDLS, CDR2 YYNGEE. V was clipped by 1 base and J by 1 base, with 9 bases between them. The CDR3 here is CASSVSGGSNQPQHF. As DNA, the CDR3 is TGTGCCAGCAGCGTATCCGGCGGGAGCAATCAGCCCCAGCATTTT.

The chain employs TRBV5-1 and TRBJ1-1; D is perhaps TRBD1 (6 bases). CDR3 length equals 15 residues. Germline V gene data show CDR1 as SGHRS and CDR2 as YFSETQ. Trimming took 6 bases from V and 11 from J, leaving 26 bases between them. The CDR3 here is CASTLSFPGDAGAFF. The CDR3 DNA follows: TGCGCCAGCACACTCTCCTTCCCAGGGGACGCTGGGGCTTTCTTT.

The CDR3 region is CAISEILDTGELFF. The CDR3 region has the DNA TGTGCCATCAGTGAGATACTCGACACCGGGGAGCTGTTTTTT. This chain joins TRBV10-3 and TRBJ2-2, with unresolved D. The germline V and J ends were trimmed by 2 bases and 3 bases, with 7 bases remaining between them. The CDR3 covers 14 residues. Germline-derived CDR1 and CDR2 are ENHRY and SYGVKD.

The chain carries TRBV3-1 (or the pseudogene TRBV3-2) and TRBJ1-6, with 9 bases fitting TRBD1. The V and J ends lost 4 bases and 7 bases, in that order; junction bases with no gene match: 2. The CDR3 is 14 residues long. Germline V gene sequence: CDR1 LGHDT, CDR2 YNNKEL (reference sequence). The CDR3 sequence is CASSLGQGNSPLHF. The CDR3 nucleotides are TGTGCCAGCAGCCTTGGACAGGGGAATTCACCCCTCCACTTT.

To note about this clone: At the DNA level, this CDR3 is encoded by other sequences in the same sample as well. The genes are TRBV15 and TRBJ1-2, with D possibly being TRBD1 (5 bases). Germline lookup yields CDR1 LNHNV and CDR2 YYDKDF (reference sequence). V dropped 0 bases and J dropped 6 bases, with 8 bases sitting between them. The CDR3 contains 13 residues. The CDR3 coding sequence is TGTGCCACCAGCAGAGATCAAGGGGATGGCTACACCTTC. Protein sequence: CATSRDQGDGYTF.

The V call is TRBV4-1, the J call TRBJ1-3, with D maybe TRBD1 (5 bases). There are 17 residues in the CDR3. The germline CDR1 and CDR2 sequences are MGHRA and YSYEKL. V lost 4 bases and J lost 0, with 16 bases in between. The CDR3 nucleotides read TGCGCCAGCAGCCGCCGGGAGGGACGGCTCTCTGGAAACACCATATATTTT. Its translation is CASSRREGRLSGNTIYF.

This chain uses TRBV19 with TRBJ2-3; TRBD2 aligns across 8 bases. Germline CDR1 is LNHDA and CDR2 is SQIVND (reference sequence). Trimming took 11 bases from V and 4 from J; bases not matched to a gene: 5. The CDR3 has 12 residues. CDR3 amino acids: CASGGASDTQYF. For the CDR3, the DNA is TGTGCCTCCGGGGGGGCCTCAGATACGCAGTATTTT.

The chain recombines TRBV11-2 with TRBJ2-1; perhaps TRBD2 as D (6 bases). Germline assignment: CDR1 SGHAT and CDR2 FQNNGV. Trimming took off 5 bases at V and 12 bases at J, with 11 bases between the two ends. This CDR3 is 11 amino acids long. The CDR3 is CASSQGTVQFF. The CDR3 DNA is TGTGCCAGCAGCCAAGGGACTGTGCAGTTCTTC. Full variable domain (outside the CDR3, taken from reference TRBV11-2 and TRBJ2-1): EAGVAQSPRYKIIEKRQSVAFWCNPISGHATLYWYQQILGQGPKLLIQFQNNGVVDDSQLPKDRFSAERLKGVDSTLKIQPAKLEDSAVYLCASSQGTVQFFGPGTRLTVL.

The chain joins TRBV7-9 to TRBJ2-3, with D hard to call. This CDR3 is 14 amino acids long. V gave up 5 bases and J gave up 6 bases, with 15 bases separating them. Germline assignment: CDR1 SEHNR and CDR2 FQNEAQ (reference sequence). The CDR3 loop reads CASSTPRNSDTQYF. DNA of the CDR3: TGTGCCAGCAGCACCCCTAGAAATTCGGATACGCAGTATTTT.

CDR3 region: CASSPTGEFAYGYTF. CDR3 DNA sequence: TGTGCCAGCTCACCAACAGGGGAATTTGCCTATGGCTACACCTTC. The gene calls are TRBV18 and TRBJ1-2; 7 bases match TRBD1. J lost 4 bases, V lost 2 bases, and 7 bases had no gene match. CDR1 KGHSH and CDR2 LQKENI come from the germline V gene. The CDR3 runs 15 residues.

This chain uses TRBV27 with TRBJ1-1; the D gene is possibly TRBD1 (6 bases). CDR1 MNHEY and CDR2 SMNVEV come from the germline V gene (reference sequence). CDR3 length equals 13 residues. Trimming pared 6 bases from V and 4 bases from J, leaving 12 bases between. CDR3 loop: CASRPQGFTEAFF. Written as DNA, the CDR3 is TGTGCCAGCAGACCCCAGGGGTTCACTGAAGCTTTCTTT.

The chain is built from TRBV3-1 (or the pseudogene TRBV3-2) and TRBJ2-1; 10 bases agree with TRBD2. CDR3 length: 20 residues. Germline values: CDR1 LGHDT, CDR2 YNNKEL (reference sequence). V shed 1 base, J shed 6 bases, and the junction held 18 bases outside the gene matches. Written as DNA, the CDR3 is TGTGCCAGCAGCCAAGGAGGGACACCAGTTCTAGCGGGAGATAGCAATGAGCAGTTCTTC. Amino acids: CASSQGGTPVLAGDSNEQFF.

This clone showed up just a few times. The V call is TRBV9, the J call TRBJ2-1; 9 bases align to TRBD2. J gave up 8 bases and V 7 bases, and 7 bases lay outside the gene matches. Looked up from germline, CDR1 is SGDLS and CDR2 is YYNGEE. This CDR3 is 13 amino acids long. CDR3 region: CASGSGRLDEQFF. CDR3 bases: TGTGCCAGCGGTAGCGGGAGATTGGATGAGCAGTTCTTC.

This chain joins TRBV7-2 and TRBJ2-3; weak D call: TRBD2 (6 bases). The CDR3 length is 13 residues. Germline-derived CDR1 and CDR2 are SGHTA and FQGNSA. The CDR3 DNA sequence: TGTGCATTGCGGGCTAGCGGCACAGATACGCAGTATTTT. It translates to CALRASGTDTQYF.

This rearrangement joins TRBV24-1 to TRBJ2-1; TRBD2 might be the D (5 bases). Trimming took off 4 bases at V and 2 bases at J, with 8 bases between the two ends. CDR1 and CDR2 from the germline V gene are KGHDR and SFDVKD. This CDR3 spans 14 amino acids. The CDR3 DNA is TGTGCCACCAGTGAGGCGGAGGCCTACAATGAGCAGTTCTTC. Translated, it gives CATSEAEAYNEQFF.